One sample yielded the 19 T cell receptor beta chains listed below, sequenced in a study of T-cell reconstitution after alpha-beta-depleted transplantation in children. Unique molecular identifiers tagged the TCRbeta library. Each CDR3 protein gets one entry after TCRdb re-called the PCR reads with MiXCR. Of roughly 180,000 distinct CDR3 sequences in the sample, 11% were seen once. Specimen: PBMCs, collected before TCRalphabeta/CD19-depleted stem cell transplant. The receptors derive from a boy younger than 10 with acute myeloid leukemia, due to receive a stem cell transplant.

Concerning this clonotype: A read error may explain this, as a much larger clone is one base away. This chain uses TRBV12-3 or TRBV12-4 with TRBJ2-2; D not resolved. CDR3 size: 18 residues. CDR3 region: CAISFERLTLGDTGELFF. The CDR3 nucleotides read TGTGCCATCAGTTTTGAAAGGTTGACTCTCGGAGACACCGGGGAGCTGTTTTTT.

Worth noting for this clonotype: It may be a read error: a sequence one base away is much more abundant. The CDR3: CTAKPRGSPLHF. The CDR3 bases are TGCACTGCTAAGCCCAGGGGTTCACCCCTCCACTTT. This sequence joins TRBV20-1 and TRBJ1-6; the D gene is possibly TRBD1 (6 bases). The germline CDR1 and CDR2 sequences are DFQATT and SNEGSKA (reference sequence). The CDR3 runs 12 residues.

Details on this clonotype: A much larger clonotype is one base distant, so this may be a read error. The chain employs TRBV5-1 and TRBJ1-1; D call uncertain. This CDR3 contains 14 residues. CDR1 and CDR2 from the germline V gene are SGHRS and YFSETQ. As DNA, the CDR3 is TGCGCCAGCAGCTTAGGGCAATCGGGCACTGAAGCTTCCTTT. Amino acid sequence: CASSLGQSGTEASF.

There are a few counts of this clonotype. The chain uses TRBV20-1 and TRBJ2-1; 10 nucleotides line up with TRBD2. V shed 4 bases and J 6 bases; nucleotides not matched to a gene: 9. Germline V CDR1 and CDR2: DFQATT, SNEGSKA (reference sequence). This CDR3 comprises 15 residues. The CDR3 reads CSATVLAGVFNEQFF. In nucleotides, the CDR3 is TGCAGTGCTACAGTCCTAGCGGGAGTTTTCAATGAGCAGTTCTTC.

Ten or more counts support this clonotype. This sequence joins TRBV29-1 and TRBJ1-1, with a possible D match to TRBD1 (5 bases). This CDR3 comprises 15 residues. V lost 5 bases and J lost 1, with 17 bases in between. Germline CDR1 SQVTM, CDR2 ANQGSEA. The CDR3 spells CSVRGVSSGNTEAFF. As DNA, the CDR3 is TGCAGCGTTCGAGGGGTCTCCTCGGGGAACACTGAAGCTTTCTTT.

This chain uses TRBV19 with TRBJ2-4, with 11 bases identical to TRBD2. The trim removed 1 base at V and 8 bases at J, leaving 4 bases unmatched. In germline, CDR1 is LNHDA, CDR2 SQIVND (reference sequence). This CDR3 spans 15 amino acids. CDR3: CASSIGTSGLDIQYF. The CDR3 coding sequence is TGTGCCAGTAGTATAGGGACTAGCGGGTTGGACATTCAGTACTTC.

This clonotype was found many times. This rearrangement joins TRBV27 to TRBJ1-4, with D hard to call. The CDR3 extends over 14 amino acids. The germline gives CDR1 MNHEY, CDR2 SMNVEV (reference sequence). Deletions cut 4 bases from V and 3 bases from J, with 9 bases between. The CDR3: CASSSRWSNEKLFF. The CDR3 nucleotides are TGTGCCAGCAGTTCGAGGTGGTCTAATGAAAAACTGTTTTTT. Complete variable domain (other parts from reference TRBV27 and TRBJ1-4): EAQVTQNPRYLITVTGKKLTVTCSQNMNHEYMSWYRQDPGLGLRQIYYSMNVEVTDKGDVPEGYKVSRKEKRNFPLILESPSPNQTSLYFCASSSRWSNEKLFFGSGTQLSVL.

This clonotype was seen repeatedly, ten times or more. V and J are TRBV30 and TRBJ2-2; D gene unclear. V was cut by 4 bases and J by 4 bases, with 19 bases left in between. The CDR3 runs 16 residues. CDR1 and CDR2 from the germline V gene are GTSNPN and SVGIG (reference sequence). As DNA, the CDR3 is TGTGCCTGGACGGCCGGTACCTTACTGAGCACCGGGGAGCTGTTTTTT. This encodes CAWTAGTLLSTGELFF. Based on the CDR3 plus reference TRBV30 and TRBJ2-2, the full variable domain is SQTIHQWPATLVQPVGSPLSLECTVEGTSNPNLYWYRQAAGRGLQLLFYSVGIGQISSEVPQNLSASRPQDRQFILSSKKLLLSDSGFYLCAWTAGTLLSTGELFFGEGSRLTVL.

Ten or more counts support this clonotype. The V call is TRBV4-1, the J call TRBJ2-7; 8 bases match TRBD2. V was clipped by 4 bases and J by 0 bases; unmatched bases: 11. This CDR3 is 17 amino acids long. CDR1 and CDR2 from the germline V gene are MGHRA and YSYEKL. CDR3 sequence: CASSRTGWRGASYEQYF. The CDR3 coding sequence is TGCGCCAGCAGCCGGACGGGATGGCGGGGGGCCTCCTACGAGCAGTACTTC.

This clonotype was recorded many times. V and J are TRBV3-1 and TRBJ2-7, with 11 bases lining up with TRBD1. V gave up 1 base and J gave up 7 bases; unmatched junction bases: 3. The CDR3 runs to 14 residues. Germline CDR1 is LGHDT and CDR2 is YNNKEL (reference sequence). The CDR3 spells CASSQGGTGGEQYV. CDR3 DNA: TGTGCCAGCAGCCAAGGGGGGACAGGGGGGGAGCAGTACGTC.

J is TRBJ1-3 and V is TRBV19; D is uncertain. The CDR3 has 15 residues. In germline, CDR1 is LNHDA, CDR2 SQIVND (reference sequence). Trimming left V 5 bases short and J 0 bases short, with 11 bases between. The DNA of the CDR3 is TGTGCCAGTAGTGTTGACAAGAGCTCTGGAAACACCATATATTTT. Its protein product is CASSVDKSSGNTIYF.

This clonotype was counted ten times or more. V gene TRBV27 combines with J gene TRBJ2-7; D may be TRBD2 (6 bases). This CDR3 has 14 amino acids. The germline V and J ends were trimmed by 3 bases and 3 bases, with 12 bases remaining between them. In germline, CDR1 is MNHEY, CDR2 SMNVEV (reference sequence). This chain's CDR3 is CASSLRAGLYEQYF. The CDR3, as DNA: TGTGCCAGCAGTTTGAGAGCGGGCCTCTACGAGCAGTACTTC.

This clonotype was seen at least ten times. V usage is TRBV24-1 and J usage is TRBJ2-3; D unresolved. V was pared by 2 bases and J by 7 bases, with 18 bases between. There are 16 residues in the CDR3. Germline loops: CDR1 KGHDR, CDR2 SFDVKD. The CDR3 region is CATSDSKSKPKYTQYF. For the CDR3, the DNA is TGTGCCACCAGTGATTCGAAATCAAAACCCAAATATACGCAGTATTTT.

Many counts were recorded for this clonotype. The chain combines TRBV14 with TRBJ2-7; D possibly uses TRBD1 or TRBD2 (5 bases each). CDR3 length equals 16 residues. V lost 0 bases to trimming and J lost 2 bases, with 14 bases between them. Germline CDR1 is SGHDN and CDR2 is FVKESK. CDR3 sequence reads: CASSQDRRTKTYEQYV. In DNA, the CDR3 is TGTGCCAGCAGCCAAGATCGGAGGACAAAGACCTACGAGCAGTACGTC.

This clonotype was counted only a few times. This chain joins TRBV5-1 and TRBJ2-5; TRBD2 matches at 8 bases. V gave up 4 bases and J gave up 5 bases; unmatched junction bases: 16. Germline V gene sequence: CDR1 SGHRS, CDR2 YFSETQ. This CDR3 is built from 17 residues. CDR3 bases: TGCGCCAGCAGCCCCCTACTACTCGGGGGGGCGCAGGAGACCCAGTACTTC. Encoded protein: CASSPLLLGGAQETQYF.

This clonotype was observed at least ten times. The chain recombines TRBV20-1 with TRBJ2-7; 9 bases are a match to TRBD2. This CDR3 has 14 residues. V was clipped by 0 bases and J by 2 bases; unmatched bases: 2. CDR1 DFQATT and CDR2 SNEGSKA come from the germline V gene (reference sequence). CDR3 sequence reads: CSARDRGRAYEQYF. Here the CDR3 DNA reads TGCAGTGCTAGAGATCGCGGGAGGGCCTACGAGCAGTACTTC.

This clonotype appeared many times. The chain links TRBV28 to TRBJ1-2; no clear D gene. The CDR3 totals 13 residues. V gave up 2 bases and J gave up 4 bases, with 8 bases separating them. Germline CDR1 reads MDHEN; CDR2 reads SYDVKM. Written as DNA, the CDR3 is TGTGCCAGCAGTTTAGGGTTTGGCTATGGCTACACCTTC. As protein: CASSLGFGYGYTF.

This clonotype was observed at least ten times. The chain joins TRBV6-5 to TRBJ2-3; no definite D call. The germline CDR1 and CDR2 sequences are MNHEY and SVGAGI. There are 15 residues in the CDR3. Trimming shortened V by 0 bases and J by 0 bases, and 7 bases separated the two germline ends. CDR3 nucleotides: TGTGCCAGCAGTTACTCGATCCGGAGCACAGATACGCAGTATTTT. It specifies CASSYSIRSTDTQYF.

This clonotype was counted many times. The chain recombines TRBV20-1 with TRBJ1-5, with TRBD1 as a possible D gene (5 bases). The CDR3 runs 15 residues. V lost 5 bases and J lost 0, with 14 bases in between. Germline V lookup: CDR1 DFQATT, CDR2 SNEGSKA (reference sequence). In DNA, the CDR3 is TGCAGTGCTGTATCAGGGTCTTATAGCAATCAGCCCCAGCATTTT. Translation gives CSAVSGSYSNQPQHF.